Following are 30 T cell receptor beta chains from one sample sequenced in a study of blood T cells in healthy people across ages. A sample-barcoded 5' primer and a J-beta primer mix were used in a second PCR of about 7 to 12 cycles. TCRdb processed the 5' RACE reads anew with MiXCR; each CDR3 protein has one entry. The sample gives 580,000 or so distinct CDR3 sequences, about 45% of which show up once; around 25% is in the top ten. Material: blood. These receptors came from a man of 80 years or more in good health.

This clonotype was detected only a few times. V is TRBV29-1 and J is TRBJ2-1, with D perhaps given as TRBD1 or TRBD2 (5 bases each). Germline CDR1 and CDR2: SQVTM and ANQGSEA. The CDR3 has 13 residues. V was cut by 4 bases and J by 7 bases, with 14 bases left in between. The CDR3 spells CSVGGRRSNEQFF. CDR3 sequence (DNA): TGCAGCGTTGGGGGCAGGAGGTCGAATGAGCAGTTCTTC.

Concerning this clonotype itself: This may be a read error: a much more frequent sequence differs by one nucleotide. This chain uses TRBV7-6 with TRBJ1-2; tentative D call: TRBD1 (6 bases). The V gene's germline CDR1 is SGHVS and CDR2 FNYEAQ. This CDR3 is 13 amino acids long. V shed 5 bases and J shed 4 bases, with 11 bases lying between them. DNA for the CDR3: TGTGCCAGCAGCGTAGGACAGAGCTATGGCTACACCTTC. Residues: CASSVGQSYGYTF.

The V gene is TRBV12-3 or TRBV12-4, the J gene TRBJ1-4; D is possibly TRBD1 (6 bases). CDR3 length: 14 residues. V was clipped by 5 bases and J by 7 bases, with 14 bases between them. The CDR3 loop is CASSRNRVFEKLFF. The CDR3, as DNA: TGTGCCAGCAGTCGTAACAGGGTATTTGAAAAACTGTTTTTT.

This clonotype was seen only once. The rearrangement links TRBV7-3 to TRBJ1-6; maybe TRBD1 (5 bases). There are 15 residues in the CDR3. CDR1 is SGHTA and CDR2 is FQGTGA in the germline V gene. Deletions cut 5 bases from V and 7 bases from J, with 15 bases between. For the CDR3, the DNA is TGTGCCAGCAGCGCGACCGGGACGGCGAATTCACCCCTCCACTTT. This sequence encodes CASSATGTANSPLHF.

The chain employs TRBV7-9 and TRBJ2-1; D might be TRBD2 (6 bases). The V end was cut by 5 bases, the J end by 8 bases, with 22 bases between. The CDR3 has 16 amino acids. Germline CDR1 and CDR2: SEHNR and FQNEAQ (reference sequence). Here the CDR3 DNA reads TGTGCCAGCAGCGAGTGGGGGGATCGGGCCTCTCATGAGCAGTTCTTC. This translates into CASSEWGDRASHEQFF.

The V gene is TRBV7-9, the J gene TRBJ2-1, with a weak D call TRBD2 (6 bases). The germline V gene encodes CDR1 SEHNR and CDR2 FQNEAQ (reference sequence). V shed 8 bases and J shed 5 bases, with 16 bases lying between them. CDR3 length: 14 amino acids. The CDR3 spells CASGGRGGNNEQFF. The CDR3 nucleotides read TGTGCCAGCGGCGGTAGGGGAGGAAACAATGAGCAGTTCTTC.

The rearrangement joins TRBV29-1 to TRBJ2-7, with 10 positions matching TRBD1. Germline assignment: CDR1 SQVTM and CDR2 ANQGSEA. Unmatched junction bases numbered 5, after V lost 4 bases and J lost 2 bases. The CDR3 is 14 residues long. The DNA of the CDR3 is TGCAGCGTTGCTGGACAGGGGGGCACCTACGAGCAGTACTTC. As protein: CSVAGQGGTYEQYF.

The DNA for the CDR3 is TGTGCCAGCAGTTCTCAGGACAGGGGGCGCCGTCAGCCCCAGCATTTT. It is translated as CASSSQDRGRRQPQHF. The chain couples TRBV12-3 or TRBV12-4 to TRBJ1-5; TRBD1 matches 11 bases. V dropped 4 bases and J dropped 6; count of bases not matched to a gene: 8. This CDR3 region has 16 residues.

The chain is built from TRBV7-6 and TRBJ2-2; TRBD2 is a possible D gene (6 bases). The CDR3 has 16 residues. The germline CDR1 and CDR2 sequences are SGHVS and FNYEAQ. Deletions cut 4 bases from V and 5 bases from J, with 17 bases between. CDR3 bases: TGTGCCAGCAGCTCCAATTTCGGGGGTGGAACCGGGGAGCTGTTTTTT. This encodes CASSSNFGGGTGELFF.

The chain joins TRBV7-8 to TRBJ2-5, with D perhaps TRBD2 (6 bases). The V end was cut by 1 base, the J end by 4 bases, with 22 bases between. Per germline, CDR1 SGHVS and CDR2 FQNEAQ. There are 18 residues in the CDR3. The chain's CDR3 is CASSLVTNGRPRGETQYF. In nucleotides, the CDR3 is TGTGCCAGCAGCTTAGTCACTAACGGGAGACCCCGTGGAGAGACCCAGTACTTC.

This clonotype has only a few counts. This sequence joins TRBV10-3 and TRBJ2-1; D is perhaps TRBD1 or TRBD2 (5 bases each). The CDR3 length is 14 residues. The germline V and J ends were trimmed by 0 bases and 6 bases, with 9 bases remaining between them. Looked up from germline, CDR1 is ENHRY and CDR2 is SYGVKD. As DNA, the CDR3 is TGTGCCATCAGTGAGTCGGGGACGGCCAATGAGCAGTTCTTC. It is translated as CAISESGTANEQFF.

The chain combines TRBV5-1 with TRBJ2-5; weak D call: TRBD1 (6 bases). Trimming cost V 4 bases and J 0 bases, with 13 bases left between them. The CDR3 length is 15 residues. Looked up from germline, CDR1 is SGHRS and CDR2 is YFSETQ. The CDR3 DNA reads as TGCGCCAGCAGCCTAAGACAGGCGAACCAAGAGACCCAGTACTTC. This translates into CASSLRQANQETQYF.

As concerns this clonotype: A single base separates this from a much larger clone, so it may be a read error. The V and J genes are TRBV7-9 and TRBJ2-1; 7 bases map to TRBD2. The V segment lost 1 base and the J segment 6 bases; nucleotides outside the gene matches: 12. The CDR3 runs 17 residues. Germline V lookup: CDR1 SEHNR, CDR2 FQNEAQ (reference sequence). The CDR3 protein is CASSLGRRGGEGNEQFF. The CDR3, as DNA: TGTGCCAGCAGCTTAGGTAGACGCGGGGGAGAGGGCAATGAGCAGTTCTTC.

This clonotype was seen only a few times. This chain joins TRBV9 and TRBJ2-1, with D perhaps TRBD2 (6 bases). Germline lookup yields CDR1 SGDLS and CDR2 YYNGEE. Trimming removed 3 bases at V and 8 bases at J, with 18 bases between. This CDR3 has 15 residues. The CDR3 coding sequence is TGTGCCAGCAGCGCCTCCGGGACTCCCTCCGATGAGCAGTTCTTC. The encoded protein is CASSASGTPSDEQFF.

The chain has TRBV29-1 and TRBJ1-2; 9 bases are a match to TRBD1. CDR3 size: 17 residues. V shed 7 bases and J 0 bases; nucleotides not matched to a gene: 15. The germline CDR1 and CDR2 sequences are SQVTM and ANQGSEA. The CDR3 protein is CSDTKPGQGFANYGYTF. For the CDR3, the DNA is TGCAGCGATACCAAACCGGGACAGGGTTTCGCTAACTATGGCTACACCTTC.

This clonotype was detected ten times or more. V is TRBV13 and J is TRBJ2-7; weak D call: TRBD2 (6 bases). The CDR3 is made up of 15 amino acids. Trimming took off 6 bases at V and 5 bases at J, with 20 bases between the two ends. CDR1 PRHDT and CDR2 FYEKMQ come from the germline V gene (reference sequence). CDR3 region: CASRVRGGMMNEQYF. As DNA, the CDR3 is TGTGCCAGCAGGGTTCGCGGCGGGATGATGAACGAGCAGTACTTC.

J is TRBJ2-3 and V is TRBV10-2; no reliable D call. Trimming shortened V by 2 bases and J by 4 bases, and 19 bases separated the two germline ends. CDR3 size: 17 residues. CDR1 and CDR2 from the germline V gene are WSHSY and SAAADI. The CDR3 region is CASSEPINLANADTQYF. Written as DNA, the CDR3 is TGCGCCAGCAGTGAGCCAATCAACCTTGCAAATGCAGATACGCAGTATTTT.

The J gene is TRBJ2-2, the V gene TRBV6-5; 9 nucleotides agree with TRBD2. Per the germline V gene, CDR1 is MNHEY and CDR2 is SVGAGI. The CDR3 has 14 residues. V was pared by 3 bases and J by 13 bases, with 9 bases of the junction left unmatched. The CDR3 nucleotides are TGTGCCAGCAGTTATATGCCCGAAGCGGGAGGGCTGTTTTTT. Translating gives CASSYMPEAGGLFF.

This clonotype has more than one count but fewer than ten. The CDR3 loop is CASSLGGAIAYNEQFF. The CDR3 DNA is TGCGCCAGCAGCTTGGGGGGGGCAATCGCCTACAATGAGCAGTTCTTC. This chain connects TRBV5-1 to TRBJ2-1, with D possibly called TRBD1 or TRBD2 (6 bases each). Trimming took off 0 bases at V and 2 bases at J, with 12 bases between the two ends. Per germline, CDR1 SGHRS and CDR2 YFSETQ. The CDR3 loop spans 16 amino acids. The full variable domain, its missing parts supplied by reference TRBV5-1 and TRBJ2-1, is KAGVTQTPRYLIKTRGQQVTLSCSPISGHRSVSWYQQTPGQGLQFLFEYFSETQRNKGNFPGRFSGRQFSNSRSEMNVSTLELGDSALYLCASSLGGAIAYNEQFFGPGTRLTVL.

A remark on this clonotype: At one boundary the junction diverges from the germline segment, which might be a read error. The chain uses TRBV7-2 and TRBJ1-6; D is unresolved. Germline V gene sequence: CDR1 SGHTA, CDR2 FQGNSA. The length of the CDR3 is 13 residues. CDR3 region: CASGLTADSPLHF. CDR3 DNA sequence: TGTGCCAGCGGCTTGACGGCTGATTCACCCCTCCACTTT.

Only a few counts were recorded for this clonotype. The rearrangement joins TRBV7-2 to TRBJ2-7; 9 bases agree with TRBD2. Trimming removed 5 bases from V and 5 bases from J; junction bases left unmatched: 13. Germline loops: CDR1 SGHTA, CDR2 FQGNSA. The CDR3 spans 16 residues. The CDR3 DNA is TGTGCCAGCAGCAGGGCGGGAGGGAAAGTGGCGGACGAGCAGTACTTC. Translating gives CASSRAGGKVADEQYF.

The chain links TRBV6-5 to TRBJ2-7; 7 nucleotides align to TRBD1. Germline CDR1 MNHEY, CDR2 SVGAGI. The trim removed 0 bases at V and 1 base at J, leaving 6 bases unmatched. The CDR3 totals 16 residues. The CDR3 reads CASSYSITGASYEQYF. The CDR3 coding sequence is TGTGCCAGCAGTTACTCGATAACAGGGGCATCCTACGAGCAGTACTTC.

This clonotype was seen many times. The J gene is TRBJ2-1, the V gene TRBV6-5; the match to TRBD1 covers 8 bases. CDR1 MNHEY and CDR2 SVGAGI come from the germline V gene. The CDR3 contains 13 residues. After removal of 8 bases from V and 12 bases from J, the junction contained 12 bases not matched to a gene. In DNA, the CDR3 is TGTGCCAGCCCCGGGACAGGATTCGATGGGCAGTTCTTC. Amino acids: CASPGTGFDGQFF.

This clonotype appeared a few times. The chain links TRBV5-1 to TRBJ2-7, with TRBD1 identical over 9 bases. The better agreement between TRBJ2-5 and the DNA end casts doubt on the J call. Germline-derived CDR1 and CDR2 are SGHRS and YFSETQ. The CDR3 loop spans 15 amino acids. The CDR3 loop reads CASSLEGTGKETQYF. DNA for the CDR3: TGCGCCAGCAGCTTGGAGGGGACAGGGAAAGAGACCCAGTACTTC.

The genes are TRBV6-2 or TRBV6-3 and TRBJ2-6, with no clear D. Trimming left V 7 bases short and J 0 bases short, with 13 bases between. Germline lookup yields CDR1 MNHEY and CDR2 SVGEGT. The CDR3 spans 16 residues. The CDR3 sequence is CASTTIGSSGANVLTF. The CDR3 DNA reads TGTGCCAGCACTACTATTGGGTCCTCTGGGGCCAACGTCCTGACTTTC.

The chain carries TRBV10-3 and TRBJ1-1; 7 bases match TRBD1. This CDR3 region has 14 residues. The ends lost 4 bases at V and 1 base at J; junction bases unmatched: 3. Germline V gene sequence: CDR1 ENHRY, CDR2 SYGVKD. This CDR3 is CAISAGTANTEAFF. The CDR3 DNA follows: TGTGCCATCAGTGCCGGGACAGCGAACACTGAAGCTTTCTTT.

J is TRBJ1-1 and V is TRBV6-6; 8 bases match TRBD1. V was pared by 8 bases and J by 4 bases, with 9 bases of the junction left unmatched. The CDR3 extends over 14 amino acids. Germline CDR1 and CDR2: MNHNY and SVGAGI (reference sequence). CDR3 amino acids: CASGTAGGGTEAFF. CDR3 nucleotide sequence: TGTGCCAGCGGTACCGCAGGGGGCGGCACTGAAGCTTTCTTT.

The chain recombines TRBV6-2 or TRBV6-3 with TRBJ2-3, with 12 bases that match TRBD2. The V segment lost 6 bases and the J segment 0 bases; nucleotides outside the gene matches: 7. This CDR3 region has 17 residues. The V gene's germline CDR1 is MNHEY and CDR2 SVGEGT. CDR3 sequence: CASSPSGRAKSTDTQYF. The CDR3 bases are TGTGCCAGCAGCCCTAGCGGGAGGGCGAAAAGCACAGATACGCAGTATTTT.

This chain joins TRBV20-1 and TRBJ2-7; the D gene is possibly TRBD2 (5 bases). V lost 2 bases and J 0 bases, leaving 11 bases between the germline ends. Germline CDR1 DFQATT, CDR2 SNEGSKA (reference sequence). This CDR3 region has 14 residues. CDR3 DNA sequence: TGCAGTGCTAGACCTCGGACTTTCTCCTACGAGCAGTACTTC. Translating gives CSARPRTFSYEQYF.

The CDR3 spells CASSPRQHLGYGYTF. The CDR3 region has the DNA TGTGCCAGCAGCCCTAGACAGCATCTGGGCTATGGCTACACCTTC. V and J are TRBV7-2 and TRBJ1-2; D possibly corresponds to TRBD1 (5 bases). V shed 5 bases and J shed 4 bases, with 17 bases lying between them. Germline CDR1 reads SGHTA; CDR2 reads FQGNSA. The CDR3 extends over 15 amino acids.